The T cell receptor (beta chain) under discussion was sequenced for a study of CD8+CD57+ T cells in acquired aplastic anemia. At the level of the study: Sorting CD4+ and CD8+ cells gave DNA averaging about 3.3 ug. Mean read depth for CD4+ cells from healthy donors was 9.5 million to 13 million.

The CDR3 length is 14 residues. In germline, CDR1 is SEHNR, CDR2 FQNEAQ (reference sequence). The trim removed 1 base at V and 4 bases at J, leaving 3 bases unmatched. CDR3 and TCR beta VDJ profiling relied on a genomic DNA template. MiXCR was run by TCRdb on the reads, yielding one entry per CDR3 protein. The table records around 190,000 distinct CDR3 sequences, around 60% of them present only once. Study-wide results and caveats: Between patients and controls, 25 to 35 CD8+ CDR3 sequences were found in common. The CD8+ Simpson's diversity of patients and controls was not significantly different.

With respect to this clonotype: Its antigen remains unidentified.

The chain uses TRBV7-9 and TRBJ1-2; 7 bases are shared with TRBD1. Sequencing was carried out using sorted CD4+, CD8+, or CD8+CD57+ T cells (not recorded which) from PBMCs. The receptor comes from a human donor in good health. The CDR3 DNA reads as TGTGCCAGCAGCTTAGAGACAGGGCCCTATGGCTACACCTTC. Its protein is CASSLETGPYGYTF.